This T cell receptor beta chain appears in the sequencing data of a study of shared clonotypes between healthy human individuals. Donors comprised healthy HIV-negative adults lacking recent acute infections or vaccinations. Adult Caucasians living in Nashville, Tennessee made up all of the donors. V lost 2 bases and J lost 2; bases outside the gene matches: 3. This CDR3 has 14 residues. CDR1 and CDR2 (germline): GTSNPN, SVGIG (reference sequence). Sequencing was performed with immunoSEQ multiplex PCR; in TCRdb, only in-frame clones are kept and a portion is missing. The sample includes around 2.5 million clones, approximately 93% of them seen just once.

This sequence joins TRBV30 and TRBJ2-5; TRBD2 matches at 9 bases. The sample comprised naive CD4+ T cells from PBMCs. Documented subset: CD45RA+ positively selected. The receptor comes from a young man in good health. Some clones in this sample may be carry-over from other donors' samples. The CDR3 DNA reads as TGTGCCTGGAGTATTCTAGCGGGGCAAGAGACCCAGTACTTC. It yields the protein CAWSILAGQETQYF.